This T cell receptor beta chain came from a study of T cell responses to AZD1222 COVID-19 vaccine. Clones were sequenced by immunoSEQ multiplex PCR, and TCRdb holds only the in-frame ones, with some missing. The data contain approximately 220,000 clones, more than 85% of them singletons. Study outcomes and limitations: No repertoire was sampled before or during the peak T cell response, only after it. Spike-specific TCR repertoires showed rising breadth and depth after two AZD1222 doses. The study found vaccine-associated CD4 TCRs spanning spike, dominant at 160-218 and 743-854. In the spike-specific TCR repertoire, nearly half reportedly target unmutated variant regions.

This clone was seen a handful of times. The antigen remains unidentified. V dropped 0 bases and J dropped 0 bases, with 9 bases sitting between them. CDR1 is SGHTA and CDR2 is FQGNSA in the germline V gene. The CDR3 is 16 residues long. This clonotype was obtained from an adult in good health. The chain employs TRBV7-2 and TRBJ1-3; the D is unclear. The sample consisted of peripheral blood, taken on day 0 of MenACWY control vaccination. DNA of the CDR3: TGTGCCAGCAGCTTAGCGGGTTCATCCTCTGGAAACACCATATATTTT. It specifies CASSLAGSSSGNTIYF.